This is a list of T cell receptor beta chains from one sample in a study of identical twins. TCRdb reanalysed the 5' RACE reads using MiXCR and keeps one entry per CDR3 protein. The sample carries a few hundred thousand distinct CDR3 sequences, roughly 9.9% recorded once. These data also formed part of another study, on yellow fever vaccine responses in identical twins.

Specimen: PBMCs. These receptors were obtained from a woman aged 18-29 years in good health. Both conserved end residues are part of each CDR3. Some rows mark clone size as missing; the rest say once, few, many or name a class of expanded clone.

clone_size v_call cdr3_aa
few TRBV6-5 CASSYSGLAGPSPTDTQYF
few TRBV6-5 CASSYWRTGAEVGYTF
. TRBV11-2 CASSPQGALQETQYF
. TRBV3-1 CTSSPGLAGGLKGNEQFF
many TRBV9 CASSGLTTGKGRGNTIYF
many TRBV28 CASNPGQGAEGYGYTF
. TRBV27 CASRPTGATGETQYF
. TRBV7-6 CASSSSDRFYEQYF
. TRBV27 CASSSARTSGWQETQYF
. TRBV20-1 CSARARGVGANVLTF
many TRBV7-2 CASSPRGSSGANVLTF
few TRBV5-1 CASSLKTSGQETQYF
. TRBV7-9 CASSPRGGAGAYNEQFF
many TRBV6-2/TRBV6-3 CASSYSTGGYTEAFF
many TRBV7-2 CASSPKGWGTQPQHF
many TRBV20-1 CSAGGGRQETQYF
many TRBV5-1 CASSLYADTQYF
many TRBV7-9 CASSFDTGELFF
many TRBV10-3 CAIGGEGQSSYEQYF
. TRBV6-1 CASSTLQGANYGYTF
. TRBV20-1 CSAPKRVLSYNEQFF
. TRBV6-2/TRBV6-3 CASSPHEGRRQETQYF
many TRBV29-1 CSVVWQFSLTYEQYF
. TRBV20-1 CSASHSEGLPQIYRSNQPQHF
. TRBV28 CASSARQGLWNEQFF
many TRBV28 CASRGTGATLYEQYF
many TRBV29-1 CSVAGDRPYEQYF
. TRBV7-3 CASSTRQGNPTEAFF
few TRBV27 CASSLSPSTSGYYNEQFF
many TRBV11-2 CASSLGGTRQNEQFF
. TRBV5-1 CASSQGQGVRETQYF
few TRBV28 CASGPPPAGELFF
. TRBV3-1 CASSQGPGTVYGYTF
. TRBV12-3/TRBV12-4 CASSQRVAGENIQYF
. TRBV5-5 CASSLGSGADTQYF
few TRBV3-1 CASSQDPPSGVYNEQFF
few TRBV7-9 CASSTRDSSGDTQYF
few TRBV27 CASSLDKNYGYTF
. TRBV29-1 CSALEGDGYTF
few TRBV20-1 CSAPLQGTGNSPLHF
. TRBV7-6 CASSLDGGMDLREQYF
many TRBV12-3/TRBV12-4 CASSLGQGISGANVLTF
many TRBV5-8 CASSLGVGPSNQPQHF
few TRBV5-4 CASSLQGGSLSYEQYF
many TRBV12-3/TRBV12-4 CASSFGRGYTDTQYF
. TRBV12-3/TRBV12-4 CASSLPPPDEQFF